Listed below are T cell receptor beta chains from one sample, sequenced in a study of blood T cells in healthy people across ages. In TCRdb, the 5' RACE reads were re-called with MiXCR into one record per CDR3 protein. This table has under 1,100,000 distinct CDR3 sequences, roughly a quarter appearing once. These data were also filed under a second study, of T cells of mothers and their children.

The sample was blood. These receptors came from a girl between 2 and 10 years old in good health. CDR3s include the opening cysteine and the closing phenylalanine or tryptophan. The order of the fields is clone size, J gene, D gene, V gene, CDR3 DNA, CDR3 protein. A D gene is named only where the DNA matches it firmly. The size of a clone is reported for some rows only, either as once, few or many, or as a class for expanded clones.

size: NA; J: TRBJ1-1; D: TRBD1; V: TRBV5-1; DNA: TGCGCCAGCAGCTTTGGGACAGGGGAAGCTTTCTTT; CDR3: CASSFGTGEAFF
size: many; J: TRBJ1-1; D: NA; V: TRBV12-3/TRBV12-4; DNA: TGTGCCAGCAGTTCAACAGCGGAAGCTTTCTTT; CDR3: CASSSTAEAFF
size: few; J: TRBJ2-5; D: TRBD2; V: TRBV4-3; DNA: TGCGCCAGCAGCCAGAACGCGGGGGGAGAGCAGTACTTC; CDR3: CASSQNAGGEQYF
size: NA; J: TRBJ2-7; D: TRBD1; V: TRBV7-9; DNA: TGTGCCAGCAGCTTGACAGGGGGACTAAGCGAGCAGTACTTC; CDR3: CASSLTGGLSEQYF
size: NA; J: TRBJ2-3; D: NA; V: TRBV28; DNA: TGTGCCAGCAGCTCTAAAACCTCGGATACGCAGTATTTT; CDR3: CASSSKTSDTQYF
size: NA; J: TRBJ2-5; D: NA; V: TRBV3-1; DNA: TGTGCCAGCAGCCAACCTTCCGGGCCCAAACAAGAGACCCAGTACTTC; CDR3: CASSQPSGPKQETQYF
size: NA; J: TRBJ2-1; D: TRBD1; V: TRBV20-1; DNA: TGCAGTGCTGTTGGGACAGGACCTTACAATGAGCAGTTCTTC; CDR3: CSAVGTGPYNEQFF
size: NA; J: TRBJ2-2; D: NA; V: TRBV4-2; DNA: TGTGCCAGCAGCCAAGTTATTGGGGGGACCGGCGTTAGGGAGCTGTTTTTT; CDR3: CASSQVIGGTGVRELFF
size: NA; J: TRBJ2-2; D: TRBD2; V: TRBV12-3/TRBV12-4; DNA: TGTGCCAGCAGTCTCCTAGCGGGGGGACGCACCGGGGAGCTGTTTTTT; CDR3: CASSLLAGGRTGELFF
size: NA; J: TRBJ2-7; D: TRBD1; V: TRBV20-1; DNA: TGCAGTGCCCTCAGGACAGGCTACGAGCAGTACTTC; CDR3: CSALRTGYEQYF
size: NA; J: TRBJ2-2; D: TRBD1; V: TRBV12-3/TRBV12-4; DNA: TGTGCCAGCAGAGGACAGGGTTGGGCCGGGGAGCTGTTTTTT; CDR3: CASRGQGWAGELFF
size: NA; J: TRBJ2-7; D: NA; V: TRBV7-9; DNA: TGTGCCAGCAGCCAGACAAACCCCTACGAGCAGTACTTC; CDR3: CASSQTNPYEQYF
size: NA; J: TRBJ2-1; D: NA; V: TRBV24-1; DNA: TGTGCCACCAGTGATTCCTGGAGCTCCTACAATGAGCAGTTCTTC; CDR3: CATSDSWSSYNEQFF
size: few; J: TRBJ2-7; D: NA; V: TRBV4-3; DNA: TGCGCCAGCAGCCTCATCCGAACAGGGTTCTTCGAGCAGTACTTC; CDR3: CASSLIRTGFFEQYF
size: NA; J: TRBJ2-3; D: NA; V: TRBV28; DNA: TGTGCCAGCAGTTTCCGGGCTAACGATCCCCTCTTAGATTCAGATACGCAGTATTTT; CDR3: CASSFRANDPLLDSDTQYF